A single sample gave rise to the 23 T cell receptor beta chains below, sequenced in a study of shared T cell receptors in the human thymus. Using immunoSEQ multiplex PCR, the repertoire was profiled, and TCRdb retains in-frame clones only, with some absent. The repertoire includes hundreds of thousands of clones, approximately 78% of them detected once, and about 0.012% sits in the top ten. The same data also contributed to another study, on human thymus T cells.

The source material was thymocytes. Receptors were obtained from a boy in the first two years of life with a congenital heart defect.

The chain links TRBV27 to TRBJ1-5, with D unclear. Germline V gene data show CDR1 as MNHEY and CDR2 as SMNVEV (reference sequence). The CDR3 consists of 13 residues. V gave up 3 bases and J gave up 7 bases, with 10 bases separating them. The CDR3 sequence is CASSLAGLQPQHF. CDR3 nucleotide sequence: TGTGCCAGCAGTTTGGCGGGGTTGCAGCCCCAGCATTTT.

A few counts support this clone. The genes are TRBV9 and TRBJ2-5; maybe TRBD1 (6 bases). The CDR3 has 16 amino acids. V lost 0 bases and J 4 bases, leaving 16 bases between the germline ends. Germline V gene data show CDR1 as SGDLS and CDR2 as YYNGEE. The CDR3 region has the DNA TGTGCCAGCAGCGTAGCTTCCAGGGGCGAGGGAGAGACCCAGTACTTC. Translation: CASSVASRGEGETQYF.

The chain combines TRBV27 with TRBJ2-7; maybe TRBD1 (5 bases). Germline CDR1 and CDR2: MNHEY and SMNVEV (reference sequence). Trimming left V 5 bases short and J 5 bases short, with 13 bases between. This CDR3 is 13 amino acids long. In DNA, the CDR3 is TGTGCCAGCAGTCAGGGATCAGTGGACGAGCAGTACTTC. Its protein is CASSQGSVDEQYF.

The V and J genes are TRBV4-3 and TRBJ2-7, with 7 bases identical to TRBD2. With 2 bases clipped from V and 6 bases from J, the junction kept 10 bases outside the gene matches. The CDR3 sequence is 15 residues long. The germline V gene has CDR1 LGHNA and CDR2 YSLEER. Here the CDR3 DNA reads TGCGCCAGCAGCCAAATGGGGGGGTCCGGAGGCGAGCAGTACTTC. This codes for CASSQMGGSGGEQYF.

The V gene is TRBV27, the J gene TRBJ1-2; the match to TRBD1 covers 7 bases. CDR3 length: 16 amino acids. CDR1 and CDR2 from the germline V gene are MNHEY and SMNVEV (reference sequence). With V trimmed by 5 bases and J by 2 bases, 11 bases remained unmatched. CDR3 DNA sequence: TGTGCCAGCAGTCCATACCGGGACAGCAAAAACTATGGCTACACCTTC. It yields the protein CASSPYRDSKNYGYTF.

The genes are TRBV19 and TRBJ2-2, with TRBD2 matching 10 bases. V shed 5 bases and J 4 bases; nucleotides not matched to a gene: 7. The CDR3 totals 16 residues. CDR1 and CDR2 (germline): LNHDA, SQIVND (reference sequence). The CDR3 here is CASSSQREGRTGELFF. CDR3 DNA sequence: TGTGCCAGTAGTTCACAGCGGGAGGGCCGCACCGGGGAGCTGTTTTTT.

V and J are TRBV30 and TRBJ2-3, with 14 bases matching TRBD2. The CDR3 totals 17 residues. V gave up 2 bases and J gave up 2 bases; unmatched junction bases: 6. CDR1 GTSNPN and CDR2 SVGIG come from the germline V gene (reference sequence). As DNA, the CDR3 is TGTGCCTGGAGTCCTAGGACTAGCGGGAGGACCACAGATACGCAGTATTTT. The encoded protein is CAWSPRTSGRTTDTQYF.

This chain joins TRBV4-3 and TRBJ1-2; D possibly corresponds to TRBD1 (5 bases). The CDR3 runs to 14 residues. V lost 4 bases, J lost 6 bases, and 15 bases lay in between. The germline gives CDR1 LGHNA, CDR2 YSLEER. CDR3 sequence reads: CASSPGGGGNGYTF. The CDR3 DNA reads as TGCGCCAGCAGCCCCGGTGGTGGGGGGAATGGCTACACCTTC.

This chain uses TRBV4-3 with TRBJ2-7; 10 nucleotides match TRBD2. From germline, CDR1 is LGHNA and CDR2 YSLEER. The trim removed 0 bases at V and 4 bases at J, leaving 9 bases unmatched. CDR3 length: 17 residues. The CDR3 reads CASSQDWRASGSYEQYF. CDR3 bases: TGCGCCAGCAGCCAAGATTGGAGGGCTAGCGGGAGTTACGAGCAGTACTTC.

The V call is TRBV4-3, the J call TRBJ2-4; 9 nucleotides line up with TRBD1. The V gene end was trimmed by 0 bases and the J gene end by 0 bases; junction bases not matched to a gene: 9. Germline V lookup: CDR1 LGHNA, CDR2 YSLEER. The CDR3 runs 19 residues. CDR3 DNA sequence: TGCGCCAGCAGCCAAGATTGGGACAGGGATATACTAGCCAAAAACATTCAGTACTTC. It specifies CASSQDWDRDILAKNIQYF.

This clone was seen more than once but under ten times. The chain links TRBV6-8 to TRBJ2-1; TRBD2 agrees at 8 bases. V trimming: 5 bases; J trimming: 3 bases; junction bases outside the gene matches: 9. This CDR3 region has 16 residues. Germline CDR1 is MNHGY and CDR2 is SAAAGT. The CDR3: CASSHDVGTSYNEQFF. CDR3 coding DNA: TGTGCCAGCAGTCACGACGTGGGGACTAGCTACAATGAGCAGTTCTTC.

V and J are TRBV6-5 and TRBJ2-7; D possibly corresponds to TRBD2 (6 bases). The V and J ends lost 0 bases and 3 bases respectively, with 15 bases between them. CDR1 is MNHEY and CDR2 is SVGAGI in the germline V gene. The CDR3 has 16 amino acids. DNA of the CDR3: TGTGCCAGCAGTTACTCGCGGGGCAGGGAGATCTACGAGCAGTACTTC. Its translation: CASSYSRGREIYEQYF.

V gene TRBV12-2 combines with J gene TRBJ2-5; TRBD2 is the table's D call, not checked against the DNA. TRBV12-2 is a pseudogene locus. The CDR3 is 19 amino acids. The CDR3 reads CASRAALRNSDYQEETQYF. DNA of the CDR3: TGTGCAAGTCGCGCCGCTCTCCGAAATAGCGACTACCAAGAAGAGACCCAGTACTTC.

This clone was found once. This chain uses TRBV28 with TRBJ2-7, with 9 bases fitting TRBD1. In germline, CDR1 is MDHEN, CDR2 SYDVKM. The CDR3 spans 14 residues. V shed 4 bases, J shed 3 bases, and the junction held 4 bases outside the gene matches. The CDR3 is CASSSGQGRYEQYF. Written as DNA, the CDR3 is TGTGCCAGCAGTTCGGGACAGGGACGCTACGAGCAGTACTTC. The full variable domain, with the rest looked up from reference TRBV28 and TRBJ2-7, is DVKVTQSSRYLVKRTGEKVFLECVQDMDHENMFWYRQDPGLGLRLIYFSYDVKMKEKGDIPEGYSVSREKKERFSLILESASTNQTSMYLCASSSGQGRYEQYFGPGTRLTVT.

This clone occurred a few times. The V call is TRBV4-3, the J call TRBJ2-7; TRBD2 might be the D (6 bases). Germline lookup yields CDR1 LGHNA and CDR2 YSLEER. V lost 1 base to trimming and J lost 1 base, with 8 bases between them. CDR3 length: 14 residues. CDR3 DNA: TGCGCCAGCAGCCAAGCGGGGGAATCCTACGAGCAGTACTTC. This encodes CASSQAGESYEQYF.

The rearrangement links TRBV6-1 to TRBJ2-7; 8 bases align to TRBD1. Trimming removed 2 bases from V and 2 bases from J; junction bases left unmatched: 8. The CDR3 is 16 residues long. Germline assignment: CDR1 MNHNS and CDR2 SASEGT. The DNA of the CDR3 is TGTGCCAGCAGTGAAATTAGGGGACAGGAGGCCTACGAGCAGTACTTC. Amino acids: CASSEIRGQEAYEQYF.

The chain couples TRBV6-5 to TRBJ2-7; 7 nucleotides agree with TRBD1. The CDR3 has 15 amino acids. The V gene end was trimmed by 4 bases and the J gene end by 4 bases; junction bases not matched to a gene: 10. From germline, CDR1 is MNHEY and CDR2 SVGAGI. The CDR3 sequence is CASSSRDRERYEQYF. CDR3 nucleotides: TGTGCCAGCAGTTCCCGTGACAGGGAGCGATACGAGCAGTACTTC.

J is TRBJ1-1 and V is TRBV5-5; 8 bases align to TRBD1. CDR1 is SGHKS, CDR2 YYEKEE, per germline (reference sequence). J gave up 3 bases and V 4 bases, and 8 bases lay outside the gene matches. CDR3 length: 15 residues. CDR3 coding DNA: TGTGCCAGCAGCAGATCGGACAGGGAGGACACTGAAGCTTTCTTT. It codes for CASSRSDREDTEAFF.

V usage is TRBV6-1 and J usage is TRBJ1-1; D is unresolved. The V and J ends lost 6 bases and 1 base respectively, with 6 bases between them. This CDR3 contains 12 residues. Germline loops: CDR1 MNHNS, CDR2 SASEGT. The CDR3: CASRHKNTEAFF. The DNA for the CDR3 is TGTGCCAGCAGGCACAAGAACACTGAAGCTTTCTTT.

This chain connects TRBV7-9 to TRBJ2-7; 10 bases are a match to TRBD1. The germline gives CDR1 SEHNR, CDR2 FQNEAQ (reference sequence). The CDR3 length is 16 residues. V lost 6 bases and J lost 0; bases outside the gene matches: 8. The CDR3 DNA reads TGTGCCAGCAGAGGTACGGGACAGGGGACCTCCTACGAGCAGTACTTC. Encoded protein: CASRGTGQGTSYEQYF.

V is TRBV5-4 and J is TRBJ2-3; the D gene is possibly TRBD1 (5 bases). V was shortened by 4 bases and J by 3 bases, with 9 bases between the two germline ends. The CDR3 loop spans 13 amino acids. The germline gives CDR1 SGHNT, CDR2 YYREEE (reference sequence). The CDR3 protein is CASSPPGTDTQYF. The CDR3 coding sequence is TGTGCCAGCAGCCCCCCAGGGACAGATACGCAGTATTTT.

In this sample, this clone turned up once. V usage is TRBV19 and J usage is TRBJ2-1, with D possibly being TRBD2 (6 bases). Germline CDR1 reads LNHDA; CDR2 reads SQIVND (reference sequence). The ends were cut back, 7 bases at V and 0 bases at J, with 13 bases in the middle. CDR3 size: 15 residues. The DNA of the CDR3 is TGTGCCAGTACCCCCGGCGGGAACTCCTACAATGAGCAGTTCTTC. Protein sequence: CASTPGGNSYNEQFF.

This CDR3 is CASSLGARPNLPYEQYF. DNA for the CDR3: TGTGCCAGCAGCTTAGGGGCACGTCCAAATTTGCCCTACGAGCAGTACTTC. The V call is TRBV7-8, the J call TRBJ2-7; D is ambiguous. The germline V gene has CDR1 SGHVS and CDR2 FQNEAQ. With 1 base removed from V and 2 bases from J, the gap between germline ends came to 18 bases. This CDR3 has 17 amino acids.